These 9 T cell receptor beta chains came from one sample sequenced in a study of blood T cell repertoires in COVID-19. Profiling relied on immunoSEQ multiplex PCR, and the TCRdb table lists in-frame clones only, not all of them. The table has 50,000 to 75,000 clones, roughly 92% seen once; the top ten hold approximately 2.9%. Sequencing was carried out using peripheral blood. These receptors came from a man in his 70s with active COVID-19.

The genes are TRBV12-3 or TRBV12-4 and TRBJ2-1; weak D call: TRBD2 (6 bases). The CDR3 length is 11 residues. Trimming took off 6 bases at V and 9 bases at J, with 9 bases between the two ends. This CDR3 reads CASRGAGEQFF. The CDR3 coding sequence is TGTGCCAGCAGGGGAGCGGGTGAGCAGTTCTTC.

Written as DNA, the CDR3 is TGTGCCAGCAGTGAATGGCCCAGCAATGAGCAGTTCTTC. Its translation: CASSEWPSNEQFF. J is TRBJ2-1 and V is TRBV25-1; no clear D gene. Germline lookup yields CDR1 MGHDK and CDR2 SYGVNS. The CDR3 is 13 residues long. Trimming shortened V by 1 base and J by 6 bases, and 7 bases separated the two germline ends. The variable domain in full, completed from reference TRBV25-1 and TRBJ2-1, reads EADIYQTPRYLVIGTGKKITLECSQTMGHDKMYWYQQDPGMELHLIHYSYGVNSTEKGDLSSESTVSRIRTEHFPLTLESARPSHTSQYLCASSEWPSNEQFFGPGTRLTVL.

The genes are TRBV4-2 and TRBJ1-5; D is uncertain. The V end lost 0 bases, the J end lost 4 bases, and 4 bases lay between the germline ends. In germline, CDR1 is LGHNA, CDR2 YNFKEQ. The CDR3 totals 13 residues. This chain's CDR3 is CASSQDLNQPQHF. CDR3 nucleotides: TGTGCCAGCAGCCAAGATTTAAATCAGCCCCAGCATTTT.

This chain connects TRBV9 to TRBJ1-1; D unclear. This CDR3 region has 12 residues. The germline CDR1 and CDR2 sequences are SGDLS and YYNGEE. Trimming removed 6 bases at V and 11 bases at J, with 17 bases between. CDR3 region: CASNVLTDTAFF. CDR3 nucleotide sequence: TGTGCCAGCAATGTCCTGACCGACACGGCTTTCTTT.

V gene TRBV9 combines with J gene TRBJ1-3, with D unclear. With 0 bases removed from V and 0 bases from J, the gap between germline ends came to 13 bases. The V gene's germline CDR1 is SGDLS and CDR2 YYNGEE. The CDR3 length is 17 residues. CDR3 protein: CASSVAQAGSSGNTIYF. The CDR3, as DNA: TGTGCCAGCAGCGTAGCCCAAGCGGGGAGCTCTGGAAACACCATATATTTT.

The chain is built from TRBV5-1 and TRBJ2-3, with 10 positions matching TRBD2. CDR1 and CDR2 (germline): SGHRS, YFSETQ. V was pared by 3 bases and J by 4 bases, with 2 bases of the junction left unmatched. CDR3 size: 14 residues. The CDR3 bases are TGCGCCAGCAGCTACGGGACTAGCGCAGATACGCAGTATTTT. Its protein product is CASSYGTSADTQYF.

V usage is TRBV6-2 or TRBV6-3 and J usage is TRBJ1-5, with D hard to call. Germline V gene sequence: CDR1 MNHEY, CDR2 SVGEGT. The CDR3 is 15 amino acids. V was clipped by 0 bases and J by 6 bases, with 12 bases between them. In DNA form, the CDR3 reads TGTGCCAGCAGTTACTCGAGAGGGTTCACTCAGCCCCAGCATTTT. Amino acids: CASSYSRGFTQPQHF.

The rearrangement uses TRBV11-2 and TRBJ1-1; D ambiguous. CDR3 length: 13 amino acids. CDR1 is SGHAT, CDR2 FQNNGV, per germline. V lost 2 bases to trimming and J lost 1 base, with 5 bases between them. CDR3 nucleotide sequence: TGTGCCAGCAGCTTACAGGCGAACACTGAAGCTTTCTTT. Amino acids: CASSLQANTEAFF.

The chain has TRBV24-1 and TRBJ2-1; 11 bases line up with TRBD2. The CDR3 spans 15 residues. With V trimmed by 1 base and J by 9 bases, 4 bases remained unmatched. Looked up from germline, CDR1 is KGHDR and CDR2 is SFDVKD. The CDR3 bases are TGTGCCACCAGTGATTTTAGCGGGGGGGCGTCTGAGCAGTTCTTC. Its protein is CATSDFSGGASEQFF.